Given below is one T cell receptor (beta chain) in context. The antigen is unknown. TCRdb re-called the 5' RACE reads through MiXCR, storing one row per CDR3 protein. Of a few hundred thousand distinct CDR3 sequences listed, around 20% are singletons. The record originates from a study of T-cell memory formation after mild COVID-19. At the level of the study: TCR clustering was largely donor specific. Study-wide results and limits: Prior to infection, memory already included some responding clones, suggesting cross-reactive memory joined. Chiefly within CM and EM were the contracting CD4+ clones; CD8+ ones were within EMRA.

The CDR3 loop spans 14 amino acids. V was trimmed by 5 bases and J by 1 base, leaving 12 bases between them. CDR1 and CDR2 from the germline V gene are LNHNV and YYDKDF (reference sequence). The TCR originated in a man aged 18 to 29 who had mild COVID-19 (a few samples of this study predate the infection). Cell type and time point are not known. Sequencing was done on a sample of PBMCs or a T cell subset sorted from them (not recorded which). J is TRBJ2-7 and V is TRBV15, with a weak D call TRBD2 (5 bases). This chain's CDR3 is CATSSRTGSYEQYF. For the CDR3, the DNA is TGTGCCACCAGCTCAAGGACGGGGTCCTACGAGCAGTACTTC. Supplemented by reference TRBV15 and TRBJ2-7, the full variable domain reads DAMVIQNPRYQVTQFGKPVTLSCSQTLNHNVMYWYQQKSSQAPKLLFHYYDKDFNNEADTPDNFQSRRPNTSFCFLDIRSPGLGDTAMYLCATSSRTGSYEQYFGPGTRLTVT.